Below are 13 T cell receptor beta chains sequenced from a single sample in a study of cytomegalovirus exposure and HLA in healthy donors. Primers: 60 Vbeta forward and 13 Jbeta reverse. Produced via immunoSEQ multiplex PCR; TCRdb's table is partial and in-frame only. The profile shows 85,000 to 130,000 clones, 65% to 80% of them singletons. Sequences were obtained from PBMCs. The receptors stem from a male donor in good health and CMV-seropositive.

This clone has more than one count but fewer than ten. The gene calls are TRBV10-3 and TRBJ2-1; 11 bases align to TRBD2. CDR1 ENHRY and CDR2 SYGVKD come from the germline V gene. CDR3 length equals 15 residues. J gave up 8 bases and V 3 bases, and 6 bases lay outside the gene matches. CDR3 bases: TGTGCCATCAGTGATCCGGGACTAGCGGTTGATGAGCAGTTCTTC. Protein product: CAISDPGLAVDEQFF.

The J gene is TRBJ2-3, the V gene TRBV4-2; TRBD2 matches at 13 bases. The CDR3 is 16 residues long. Germline V gene data show CDR1 as LGHNA and CDR2 as YNFKEQ. J lost 3 bases, V lost 4 bases, and 4 bases had no gene match. CDR3 in DNA: TGTGCCAGCAGCCCCGGGACTAGCGGGATGACAGATACGCAGTATTTT. Residues: CASSPGTSGMTDTQYF.

This clone has a handful of counts. The chain combines TRBV7-9 with TRBJ1-5, with D tentatively TRBD1 (6 bases). This CDR3 is 13 amino acids long. Deletions cut 2 bases from V and 6 bases from J, with 8 bases between. In germline, CDR1 is SEHNR, CDR2 FQNEAQ (reference sequence). The CDR3 here is CASSLLQGQPQHF. The CDR3 DNA is TGTGCCAGCAGCTTACTACAGGGTCAGCCCCAGCATTTT.

J is TRBJ2-1 and V is TRBV28, with 10 positions matching TRBD2. Losses at the gene ends were 5 bases for V and 5 bases for J; bases not matched to a gene: 15. CDR3 length: 18 amino acids. The germline V gene encodes CDR1 MDHEN and CDR2 SYDVKM. The CDR3 reads CASSRYPERGGVHNEQFF. The CDR3 bases are TGTGCCAGCAGTCGATACCCCGAGCGGGGGGGCGTCCACAATGAGCAGTTCTTC.

This rearrangement joins TRBV5-6 to TRBJ2-7; D possibly corresponds to TRBD2 (5 bases). The CDR3 is made up of 15 amino acids. V lost 5 bases and J 1 base, leaving 16 bases between the germline ends. Germline-derived CDR1 and CDR2 are SGHDT and YYEEEE. CDR3 coding DNA: TGTGCCAGCAGTGAGCGGACGGGTCTTTCCTACGAGCAGTACTTC. As protein: CASSERTGLSYEQYF.

The chain is built from TRBV5-4 and TRBJ2-2, with 8 bases that match TRBD2. Trimming removed 0 bases from V and 4 bases from J; junction bases left unmatched: 5. The CDR3 is made up of 16 amino acids. Germline loops: CDR1 SGHNT, CDR2 YYREEE (reference sequence). The CDR3 DNA is TGTGCCAGCAGCTTGGAACTAGCGGCGCTCACCGGGGAGCTGTTTTTT. It yields the protein CASSLELAALTGELFF. The full variable domain, rest sourced from reference TRBV5-4 and TRBJ2-2, is ETGVTQSPTHLIKTRGQQVTLRCSSQSGHNTVSWYQQALGQGPQFIFQYYREEENGRGNFPPRFSGLQFPNYSSELNVNALELDDSALYLCASSLELAALTGELFFGEGSRLTVL.

V and J are TRBV5-4 and TRBJ2-5; 10 positions match TRBD1. Germline CDR1 and CDR2: SGHNT and YYREEE (reference sequence). V dropped 4 bases and J dropped 2; count of bases not matched to a gene: 5. This CDR3 has 15 residues. The chain's CDR3 is CASSGPGQGQETQYF. The CDR3 nucleotides are TGTGCCAGCAGCGGTCCGGGACAGGGGCAAGAGACCCAGTACTTC.

The sample holds a few counts of this clone. The chain combines TRBV4-3 with TRBJ2-2; no clear D. This CDR3 is 17 amino acids long. Germline V CDR1 and CDR2: LGHNA, YSLEER. The V and J ends lost 0 bases and 2 bases respectively, with 13 bases between them. CDR3 region: CASSQDLSSSNTGELFF. CDR3 sequence (DNA): TGCGCCAGCAGCCAAGATTTGAGTAGCTCCAACACCGGGGAGCTGTTTTTT.

V is TRBV14 and J is TRBJ2-5; a weak D match, TRBD1 (6 bases). The ends were cut back, 3 bases at V and 0 bases at J, with 8 bases in the middle. The CDR3 has 14 amino acids. In germline, CDR1 is SGHDN, CDR2 FVKESK. CDR3 coding DNA: TGTGCCAGCAGCCAGGGGACATACCAAGAGACCCAGTACTTC. It is translated as CASSQGTYQETQYF.

The chain uses TRBV1 and TRBJ2-3; the table's D gene call, TRBD1, was not cross checked with the DNA. TRBV1 is given as a pseudogene. CDR3 length equals 14 residues. CDR3 sequence: CTSSKQGYTDTQYF. The CDR3 DNA reads as TGCACCAGCAGCAAACAGGGCTACACAGATACGCAGTATTTT.

The rearrangement joins TRBV25-1 to TRBJ2-5; the D gene is possibly TRBD2 (6 bases). Between the trimmed V and J ends, which lost 3 bases and 4 bases, there was a span of 12 bases. The CDR3 contains 14 residues. Germline values: CDR1 MGHDK, CDR2 SYGVNS. CDR3 bases: TGTGCCAGCAGTGACCCTAGACTAGGAGAGACCCAGTACTTC. Protein sequence: CASSDPRLGETQYF.

The chain combines TRBV30 with TRBJ1-4; D call uncertain. The length of the CDR3 is 13 residues. The V end was cut by 2 bases, the J end by 10 bases, with 14 bases between. Germline V lookup: CDR1 GTSNPN, CDR2 SVGIG (reference sequence). The CDR3 region has the DNA TGTGCCTGGAGTTCGGGGTTGGAGGTAAAACTGTTTTTT. Encoded protein: CAWSSGLEVKLFF. The entire variable domain, with the rest obtained from reference TRBV30 and TRBJ1-4, is as follows: SQTIHQWPATLVQPVGSPLSLECTVEGTSNPNLYWYRQAAGRGLQLLFYSVGIGQISSEVPQNLSASRPQDRQFILSSKKLLLSDSGFYLCAWSSGLEVKLFFGSGTQLSVL.

The chain carries TRBV27 and TRBJ2-2; D is possibly TRBD1 (5 bases). The V end was cut by 3 bases, the J end by 7 bases, with 15 bases between. CDR1 is MNHEY, CDR2 SMNVEV, per germline (reference sequence). The CDR3 spans 15 residues. CDR3 residues: CASSFSPTVGGELFF. The CDR3 DNA follows: TGTGCCAGCAGTTTTAGTCCGACAGTAGGCGGGGAGCTGTTTTTT.